These 26 T cell receptor beta chains were sequenced from one sample in a study of molecular identifiers for immune sequencing clone quantification. TCRdb re-called the PCR reads with MiXCR, one entry per CDR3 protein. This sample yields fewer than 45,000 distinct CDR3 sequences, of which about 18% are seen a single time; about 1% belongs to the top ten. Sample: naive CD8+ T cells from blood, with Jurkat cell RNA spiked in. Specified subset: FACS-sorted CD8+CD4-CCR7+CD45RA+ naive T cells. The source of these receptors is a human donor in good health. Some libraries in this study had Jurkat cell RNA spiked in.

In its sample, this clonotype was seen a few times. The junction departs from the called germline gene at one end, perhaps through a read error. The chain carries TRBV4-1 and TRBJ1-2, with D hard to call. Looked up from germline, CDR1 is MGHRA and CDR2 is YSYEKL. The CDR3 is 14 residues long. CDR3 in DNA: TGCGCCAGCAGCCAAGATCCGGGTTCCTATGGCAACACCTTC. It encodes CASSQDPGSYGNTF.

The J gene is TRBJ1-1, the V gene TRBV15; no clear D. CDR1 and CDR2 (germline): LNHNV, YYDKDF (reference sequence). V was pared by 0 bases and J by 6 bases, with 11 bases between. This CDR3 is built from 14 residues. The CDR3 DNA reads TGTGCCACCAGCAGAGATGAGGGAAACCCTGAAGCTTTCTTT. Encoded protein: CATSRDEGNPEAFF.

In this sample, this clonotype turned up a few times. A much larger clonotype is one base distant, so this may be a read error. The CDR3 end shows no conserved phenylalanine or tryptophan, and so a read error is likely. This sequence joins TRBV20-1 and TRBJ1-5; 8 bases are a match to TRBD1. This CDR3 spans 12 amino acids. The V gene's germline CDR1 is DFQATT and CDR2 SNEGSKA (reference sequence). The junction had 5 bases not matched to a gene; V was cut back by 6 bases and J by 7 bases. The CDR3: CSAKTGVQPQHL. CDR3 in DNA: TGCAGTGCCAAGACAGGGGTCCAGCCCCAGCATCTT.

This clonotype was seen a handful of times. The CDR3 loop reads CASSWDSYEQYF. The DNA for the CDR3 is TGTGCCAGCAGCTGGGACTCCTACGAGCAGTACTTC. The V and J genes are TRBV5-5 and TRBJ2-7; D gene ambiguous. This CDR3 has 12 amino acids. CDR1 is SGHKS and CDR2 is YYEKEE in the germline V gene (reference sequence). The V end was cut by 3 bases, the J end by 0 bases, with 4 bases between.

This clonotype was detected many times. The rearrangement joins TRBV6-2 or TRBV6-3 to TRBJ2-2; D remains unclear. From germline, CDR1 is MNHEY and CDR2 SVGEGT. Trimming stripped 6 bases from V and 8 bases from J, with 7 bases between. This CDR3 is 11 amino acids long. The CDR3 DNA reads as TGTGCCAGCAGAACGCGGGGGGAGCTGTTTTTT. Protein sequence: CASRTRGELFF.

This clonotype occurred many times. V is TRBV29-1 and J is TRBJ2-2; 7 nucleotides match TRBD2. J lost 7 bases, V lost 6 bases, and 14 bases had no gene match. Germline CDR1 SQVTM, CDR2 ANQGSEA. The CDR3 covers 15 residues. CDR3 amino acids: CSVGLGSGEGGELFF. The DNA for the CDR3 is TGCAGCGTCGGCCTAGGGAGCGGGGAAGGCGGGGAGCTGTTTTTT.

As for this clonotype: A junction boundary mismatches the germline segment, possibly from a read error. The chain combines TRBV12-3 or TRBV12-4 with TRBJ2-1; D remains ambiguous. The CDR3 has 14 residues. CDR3 loop: CTSIHSLTYNEQFF. CDR3 coding DNA: TGTACCAGCATTCACTCCCTCACCTACAATGAGCAGTTCTTC.

In its sample, this clonotype was seen a few times. The V and J genes are TRBV7-3 and TRBJ2-1; tentative D call: TRBD2 (6 bases). This CDR3 comprises 13 residues. V gave up 6 bases and J gave up 8 bases, with 14 bases separating them. From germline, CDR1 is SGHTA and CDR2 FQGTGA. In nucleotides, the CDR3 is TGTGCCAGCAGGGCGGGAACGCGCGATGAGCAGTTCTTC. Translation: CASRAGTRDEQFF.

This clonotype showed up many times. The chain joins TRBV5-4 to TRBJ2-5; D is ambiguous. CDR1 is SGHNT, CDR2 YYREEE, per germline (reference sequence). CDR3 size: 13 residues. V shed 4 bases and J shed 0 bases, with 7 bases lying between them. The CDR3 loop reads CASSHPHQETQYF. The CDR3 DNA follows: TGTGCCAGCAGCCACCCCCACCAAGAGACCCAGTACTTC.

Many counts were recorded for this clonotype. This rearrangement joins TRBV15 to TRBJ1-4; unclear D gene. Trimming left V 5 bases short and J 8 bases short, with 18 bases between. The CDR3 has 15 amino acids. Germline CDR1 is LNHNV and CDR2 is YYDKDF (reference sequence). As DNA, the CDR3 is TGTGCCACCAGCCCCAGCAGAATGGATGGCGAAAAACTGTTTTTT. Translation gives CATSPSRMDGEKLFF.

The V gene is TRBV19, the J gene TRBJ1-2, with 9 bases lining up with TRBD1. The V segment lost 3 bases and the J segment 4 bases; nucleotides outside the gene matches: 6. This CDR3 comprises 15 residues. Germline loops: CDR1 LNHDA, CDR2 SQIVND (reference sequence). The CDR3 here is CASSIPGDRVYGYTF. CDR3 nucleotides: TGTGCCAGTAGTATCCCTGGGGACAGGGTCTATGGCTACACCTTC.

This clonotype was detected a few times. The V gene is TRBV30, the J gene TRBJ2-7; D is uncertain. V was cut by 0 bases and J by 6 bases, with 6 bases left in between. Germline lookup yields CDR1 GTSNPN and CDR2 SVGIG (reference sequence). The CDR3 has 11 amino acids. The CDR3 nucleotides read TGTGCCTGGAGTGTCGGGCGCGAGCAGTACTTC. It translates to CAWSVGREQYF.

As regards this clonotype: A read error is possible here, since a much larger clone lies one base away. The chain links TRBV27 to TRBJ2-5; D not resolved. CDR3 length: 15 amino acids. The germline V gene has CDR1 MNHEY and CDR2 SMNVEV (reference sequence). V was trimmed by 0 bases and J by 4 bases, leaving 12 bases between them. The CDR3 loop is CASSLSLGNTETQYF. CDR3 sequence (DNA): TGTGCCAGCAGTTTATCTTTAGGGAACACAGAGACCCAGTACTTC.

This clonotype was seen a handful of times. A single base separates this from a much larger clone, so it may be a read error. The chain couples TRBV25-1 to TRBJ2-1; the D gene is possibly TRBD2 (7 bases). Per germline, CDR1 MGHDK and CDR2 SYGVNS. The CDR3 is 16 amino acids. The chain's CDR3 is CASGEWGGWGGNEQFF. The CDR3 nucleotides read TGTGCCAGCGGTGAATGGGGGGGCTGGGGGGGTAATGAGCAGTTCTTC.

Concerning this clonotype itself: Just one base apart from a much larger clone, this may be a read error. This chain uses TRBV7-8 with TRBJ2-5; a possible D gene is TRBD1 (5 bases). Germline CDR1 and CDR2: SGHVS and FQNEAQ. The CDR3 length is 14 residues. The CDR3 DNA reads TGTGCCAGCAGCTTTCGTGACAGCCAAGAGACCCGGTACTTC. This codes for CASSFRDSQETRYF.

This clonotype was seen many times. This chain's CDR3 is CASSLKGGSPNYGYTF. CDR3 DNA sequence: TGTGCCAGCAGTCTAAAGGGGGGTTCTCCTAACTATGGCTACACCTTC. The V and J genes are TRBV6-1 and TRBJ1-2; tentatively, D is TRBD1 (6 bases). CDR1 MNHNS and CDR2 SASEGT come from the germline V gene. The CDR3 has 16 residues. V gave up 5 bases and J gave up 0 bases, with 16 bases separating them.

This clonotype occurred many times. The rearrangement uses TRBV10-3 and TRBJ2-7, with unresolved D. Germline lookup yields CDR1 ENHRY and CDR2 SYGVKD. V was pared by 0 bases and J by 3 bases, with 6 bases between. The CDR3 is 13 amino acids. The CDR3 spells CAISESAGYEQYF. CDR3 nucleotide sequence: TGTGCCATCAGTGAGTCGGCAGGCTACGAGCAGTACTTC.

This clonotype has a count of ten or more. The chain uses TRBV19 and TRBJ2-1, with TRBD2 matching over 14 bases. Germline V gives CDR1 LNHDA, CDR2 SQIVND (reference sequence). This CDR3 has 15 amino acids. The J segment lost 6 bases and the V segment lost 6 bases, leaving 4 bases of the junction unmatched. The CDR3 sequence is CASRIGLAGGNEQFF. The CDR3 DNA reads as TGTGCCAGTAGGATCGGACTAGCGGGAGGCAATGAGCAGTTCTTC.

This clonotype was observed at least ten times. The rearrangement links TRBV20-1 to TRBJ2-3; possible D gene TRBD1, 6 bases. Per germline, CDR1 DFQATT and CDR2 SNEGSKA (reference sequence). V was clipped by 4 bases and J by 4 bases, with 15 bases between them. This CDR3 is 14 amino acids long. The CDR3, as DNA: TGCAGTGCTAAACCTGCCCAGGGGTCAGATACGCAGTATTTT. This gives the protein CSAKPAQGSDTQYF.

CDR3 in DNA: TGCAGCGTTGAAAAGGGCGGGGGGCCGCCCTACGAGCAGTACTTC. Protein: CSVEKGGGPPYEQYF. This chain uses TRBV29-1 with TRBJ2-7; 8 nucleotides match TRBD2. The CDR3 is made up of 15 amino acids. V gave up 2 bases and J gave up 2 bases; unmatched junction bases: 8. Per germline, CDR1 SQVTM and CDR2 ANQGSEA.

In its sample, this clonotype was seen a few times. This sequence joins TRBV6-5 and TRBJ1-1; D is undetermined. The germline V gene encodes CDR1 MNHEY and CDR2 SVGAGI. Trimming removed 6 bases from V and 0 bases from J, with 8 bases in between. CDR3 length: 13 residues. This chain's CDR3 is CASRKTVNTEAFF. CDR3 DNA: TGTGCCAGCAGGAAAACAGTGAACACTGAAGCTTTCTTT.

This clonotype was observed many times. The chain combines TRBV3-1 with TRBJ2-2; TRBD1 might be the D (6 bases). The CDR3 has 17 amino acids. Trimming cost V 1 base and J 0 bases, with 12 bases left between them. Germline lookup yields CDR1 LGHDT and CDR2 YNNKEL (reference sequence). The CDR3 here is CASSQVGGTTNTGELFF. As DNA, the CDR3 is TGTGCCAGCAGCCAAGTGGGTGGGACAACGAACACCGGGGAGCTGTTTTTT.

Concerning this clonotype itself: This may come from a read error, since a much larger clone is one base off. V usage is TRBV9 and J usage is TRBJ1-1; D not resolved. Germline CDR1 is SGDLS and CDR2 is YYNGEE. This CDR3 contains 13 residues. The CDR3 protein is CASSVAANTETFF. CDR3 DNA sequence: TGTGCCAGCAGCGTAGCTGCGAACACTGAAACTTTCTTT.

On this clonotype: Being one base from a much bigger clone, this may be a read error. J is TRBJ2-7 and V is TRBV3-1, with D possibly TRBD2 on 6 matching bases. This CDR3 spans 13 amino acids. With 3 bases removed from V and 6 bases from J, the gap between germline ends came to 12 bases. Germline-derived CDR1 and CDR2 are LGHDT and YNNKEL (reference sequence). CDR3 bases: TGTGCCAGCAGCCAGAGGGACTTCTGCGAGCAGTACTTC. Its protein product is CASSQRDFCEQYF.

This clonotype showed up many times. This chain joins TRBV7-9 and TRBJ2-3, with D tentatively TRBD2 (5 bases). The CDR3 extends over 15 amino acids. Trimming took 5 bases from V and 3 from J, leaving 15 bases between them. Germline CDR1 and CDR2: SEHNR and FQNEAQ (reference sequence). CDR3 sequence (DNA): TGTGCCAGCAGCCCCCAGACCGGGAAGACAGATACGCAGTATTTT. It codes for CASSPQTGKTDTQYF.

For this clonotype: The junction differs from germline at one of its ends, possibly a read error. The genes are TRBV5-1 and TRBJ2-3, with TRBD2 matching over 12 bases. CDR1 and CDR2 from the germline V gene are SGHRS and YFSETQ. The CDR3 covers 18 residues. The chain's CDR3 is CAGSEGLAGRHSTDTQYF. The CDR3 DNA sequence: TGCGCCGGCAGCGAAGGACTAGCGGGGCGGCACAGCACAGATACGCAGTATTTT.